This TCR beta chain was sequenced during a study of identical twins. Germline V gene lookup returns CDR1 ENHRY and CDR2 SYGVKD. The CDR3 runs to 15 residues. The ends were cut back, 6 bases at V and 2 bases at J, with 15 bases in the middle. A few counts support this clonotype. One entry per CDR3 protein results from TCRdb running MiXCR on the 5' RACE reads. The sample yields around 490,000 distinct CDR3 sequences, 20% to 25% seen once. These records were also assigned to another study, of yellow fever vaccine responses in identical twins.

The chain joins TRBV10-3 to TRBJ2-3, with D perhaps matching TRBD1 (6 bases). This TCR was recovered from a woman aged 18-29 years in good health. Sequences were obtained from CD4+ T cells sorted from blood. CDR3 sequence reads: CAISGGQQATDTQYF. In DNA form, the CDR3 reads TGTGCCATCAGCGGTGGACAGCAAGCCACAGATACGCAGTATTTT.